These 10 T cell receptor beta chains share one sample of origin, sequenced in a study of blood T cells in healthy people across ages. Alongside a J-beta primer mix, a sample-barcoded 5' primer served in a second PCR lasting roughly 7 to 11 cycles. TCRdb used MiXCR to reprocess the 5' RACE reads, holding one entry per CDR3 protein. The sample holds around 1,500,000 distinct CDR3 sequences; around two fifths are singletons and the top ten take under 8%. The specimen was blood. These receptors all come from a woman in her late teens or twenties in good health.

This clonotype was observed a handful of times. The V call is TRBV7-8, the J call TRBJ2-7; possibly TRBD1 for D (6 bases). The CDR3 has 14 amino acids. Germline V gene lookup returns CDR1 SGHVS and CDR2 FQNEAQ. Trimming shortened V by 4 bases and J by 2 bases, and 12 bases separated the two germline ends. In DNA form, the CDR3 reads TGTGCCAGCAGCTCCGGGACAAGCACCTACGAGCAGTACTTC. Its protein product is CASSSGTSTYEQYF.

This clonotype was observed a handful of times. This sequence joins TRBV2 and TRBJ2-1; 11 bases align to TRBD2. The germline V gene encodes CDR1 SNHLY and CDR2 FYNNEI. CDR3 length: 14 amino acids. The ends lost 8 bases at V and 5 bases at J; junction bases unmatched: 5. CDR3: CASVGLAGNNEQFF. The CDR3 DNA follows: TGTGCCAGCGTCGGACTAGCGGGTAACAATGAGCAGTTCTTC.

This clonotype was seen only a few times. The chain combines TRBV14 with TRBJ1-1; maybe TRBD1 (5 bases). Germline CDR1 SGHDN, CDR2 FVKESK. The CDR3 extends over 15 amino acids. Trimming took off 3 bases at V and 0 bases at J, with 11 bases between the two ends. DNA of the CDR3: TGTGCCAGCAGCCAGTACTGGGGGATGAACACTGAAGCTTTCTTT. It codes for CASSQYWGMNTEAFF.

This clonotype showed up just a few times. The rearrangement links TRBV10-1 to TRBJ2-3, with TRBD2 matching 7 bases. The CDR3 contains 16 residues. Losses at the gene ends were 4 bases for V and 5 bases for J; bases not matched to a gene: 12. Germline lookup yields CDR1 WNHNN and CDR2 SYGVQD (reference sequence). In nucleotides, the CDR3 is TGCGCCAGCAGTGGAAAGCAGCGGGGTTTGAGAGATACGCAGTATTTT. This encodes CASSGKQRGLRDTQYF.

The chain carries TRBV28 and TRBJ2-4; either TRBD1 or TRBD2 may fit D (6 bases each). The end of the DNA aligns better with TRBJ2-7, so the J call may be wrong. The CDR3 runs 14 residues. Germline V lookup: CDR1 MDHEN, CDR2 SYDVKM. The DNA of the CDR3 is TGTGCCAGCAGACCCGGAGGGGGAAGGTACGAGCAGTACTTC. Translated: CASRPGGGRYEQYF.

In nucleotides, the CDR3 is TGTGCCAGCACTCGCCCCGCAGATAGCACAGATACGCAGTATTTT. It yields the protein CASTRPADSTDTQYF. The genes are TRBV6-4 and TRBJ2-3, with D uncertain. From germline, CDR1 is MRHNA and CDR2 SNTAGT. The CDR3 has 15 residues. V was shortened by 7 bases and J by 0 bases, with 14 bases between the two germline ends.

In DNA, the CDR3 is TGCAGTGCCGGACATTTGAACTATGGCTACACCTTC. Translation gives CSAGHLNYGYTF. The J gene is TRBJ1-2, the V gene TRBV20-1; a weak D match, TRBD1 (5 bases). This CDR3 is built from 12 residues. The germline V gene has CDR1 DFQATT and CDR2 SNEGSKA (reference sequence). V was pared by 6 bases and J by 2 bases, with 10 bases between.

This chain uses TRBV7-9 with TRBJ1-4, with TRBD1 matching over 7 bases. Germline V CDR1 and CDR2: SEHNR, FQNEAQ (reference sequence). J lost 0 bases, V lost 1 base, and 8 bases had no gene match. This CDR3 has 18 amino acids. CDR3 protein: CASSLEAVGGPTNEKLFF. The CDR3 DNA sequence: TGTGCCAGCAGCTTAGAGGCGGTAGGGGGCCCAACTAATGAAAAACTGTTTTTT.

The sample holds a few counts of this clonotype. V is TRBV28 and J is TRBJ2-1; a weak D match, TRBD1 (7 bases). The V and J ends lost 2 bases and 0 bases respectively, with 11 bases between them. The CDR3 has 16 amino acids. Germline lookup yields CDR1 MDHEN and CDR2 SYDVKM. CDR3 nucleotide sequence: TGTGCCAGCAGTTTACCTCAGGGGGGCTCCTACAATGAGCAGTTCTTC. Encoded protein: CASSLPQGGSYNEQFF.

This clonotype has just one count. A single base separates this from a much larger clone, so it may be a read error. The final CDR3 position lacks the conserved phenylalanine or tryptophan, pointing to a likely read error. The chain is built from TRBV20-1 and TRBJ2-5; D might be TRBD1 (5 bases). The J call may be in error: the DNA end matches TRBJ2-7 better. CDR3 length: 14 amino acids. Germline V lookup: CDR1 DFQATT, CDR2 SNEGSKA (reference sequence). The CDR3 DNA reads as TGCAGTGCTAGAGATCAGGGCAGTACGGACGAGCAGTACTGC. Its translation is CSARDQGSTDEQYC.